Shown below are 29 T cell receptor beta chains from a single sample sequenced in a study of T cells in Graves' hyperthyroidism and ophthalmopathy. Authors of the study amplified TCR beta CDR3 regions from RNA transcripts. First-round RT-PCR of the TCR CDR3 relied on the HTBI primer set. Each CDR3 protein gets one entry after TCRdb re-called the multiplex PCR reads with MiXCR. The table records 300,000 to 400,000 distinct CDR3 sequences, 18% of them present only once. The specimen sequenced was blood. All receptors come from a woman between 50 and 59 years old with Graves' hyperthyroidism.

This clonotype was seen ten or more times. This chain joins TRBV5-1 and TRBJ2-5; D is uncertain. Trimming took 0 bases from V and 1 from J, leaving 13 bases between them. The CDR3 covers 16 residues. CDR1 SGHRS and CDR2 YFSETQ come from the germline V gene. The CDR3 is CASSLAGLPFQETQYF. The CDR3 nucleotides read TGCGCCAGCAGCTTGGCTGGCCTACCTTTCCAAGAGACCCAGTACTTC.

Comments on this clonotype: A single base separates this from a much larger clone, so it may be a read error. V usage is TRBV20-1 and J usage is TRBJ2-1; 9 bases are a match to TRBD2. J gave up 8 bases and V 3 bases, and 14 bases lay outside the gene matches. Germline-derived CDR1 and CDR2 are DFQATT and SNEGSKA (reference sequence). The CDR3 length is 16 residues. CDR3 sequence: CSARPGPAGGSDEQFF. DNA of the CDR3: TGCAGTGCTAGGCCGGGACCAGCGGGAGGCTCGGATGAGCAGTTCTTC.

Turning to this clonotype: Germline is not matched at one junction end, which may reflect a read error. The rearrangement links TRBV29-1 to TRBJ2-3; no firm D call. This CDR3 has 11 residues. Germline V gives CDR1 SQVTM, CDR2 ANQGSEA. The CDR3 spells CGVRSTDTQYF. The CDR3 bases are TGCGGCGTGAGGAGCACAGATACGCAGTATTTT.

This clonotype was recorded a few times. The chain is built from TRBV28 and TRBJ1-6; D unclear. Germline V gives CDR1 MDHEN, CDR2 SYDVKM. V was shortened by 3 bases and J by 3 bases, with 6 bases between the two germline ends. This CDR3 comprises 14 residues. This CDR3 reads CASSFQYYNSPLHF. DNA for the CDR3: TGTGCCAGCAGTTTTCAGTACTATAATTCACCCCTCCACTTT.

This clonotype was seen repeatedly, ten times or more. The rearrangement links TRBV5-1 to TRBJ1-1; TRBD1 might be the D (6 bases). The length of the CDR3 is 15 residues. CDR1 SGHRS and CDR2 YFSETQ come from the germline V gene. With 3 bases removed from V and 5 bases from J, the gap between germline ends came to 17 bases. CDR3 DNA: TGCGCCAGCAGCTCGGGGGGGCAGGGATATACTGAAGCTTTCTTT. Protein: CASSSGGQGYTEAFF.

In its sample, this clonotype was seen a few times. The chain couples TRBV20-1 to TRBJ2-5, with TRBD2 as a possible D gene (6 bases). From germline, CDR1 is DFQATT and CDR2 SNEGSKA (reference sequence). The CDR3 length is 17 residues. V was shortened by 3 bases and J by 2 bases, with 22 bases between the two germline ends. The CDR3: CSARRHSAGRGQETQYF. The DNA of the CDR3 is TGCAGTGCTAGGAGGCATTCGGCAGGTCGGGGGCAAGAGACCCAGTACTTC.

This clonotype was detected only a few times. V usage is TRBV7-8 and J usage is TRBJ2-6; D unclear. V lost 1 base and J lost 4, with 20 bases in between. Looked up from germline, CDR1 is SGHVS and CDR2 is FQNEAQ. This CDR3 spans 19 amino acids. CDR3 nucleotide sequence: TGTGCCAGCAGCTTAGTCGGTGCTCTCCCAAACTGGGGGGCCAACGTCCTGACTTTC. It translates to CASSLVGALPNWGANVLTF.

The gene calls are TRBV20-1 and TRBJ2-5, with D tentatively TRBD2 (5 bases). The CDR3 extends over 12 amino acids. Germline CDR1 and CDR2: DFQATT and SNEGSKA (reference sequence). V gave up 4 bases and J gave up 7 bases, with 13 bases separating them. The CDR3 protein is CSAIELEGTQYF. CDR3 sequence (DNA): TGCAGTGCTATTGAACTAGAGGGGACCCAGTACTTC.

This clonotype was seen more than once but under ten times. The chain couples TRBV27 to TRBJ1-4, with D unresolved. CDR3 length: 14 residues. With 5 bases removed from V and 8 bases from J, the gap between germline ends came to 15 bases. Looked up from germline, CDR1 is MNHEY and CDR2 is SMNVEV (reference sequence). The CDR3 bases are TGTGCCAGCAGTGCCCGACGGGATAAGGAAAAACTGTTTTTT. It encodes CASSARRDKEKLFF. Full variable domain (rest looked up from reference TRBV27 and TRBJ1-4): EAQVTQNPRYLITVTGKKLTVTCSQNMNHEYMSWYRQDPGLGLRQIYYSMNVEVTDKGDVPEGYKVSRKEKRNFPLILESPSPNQTSLYFCASSARRDKEKLFFGSGTQLSVL.

This clonotype was seen repeatedly, ten times or more. CDR3 coding DNA: TGTGCCAGCATCGAGCGACCTGCGAACACCGGGGAGCTGTTTTTT. Its translation is CASIERPANTGELFF. The chain carries TRBV11-2 and TRBJ2-2, with D uncertain. The CDR3 consists of 15 residues. The germline CDR1 and CDR2 sequences are SGHAT and FQNNGV. Trimming removed 7 bases from V and 0 bases from J, with 12 bases in between.

The chain recombines TRBV29-1 with TRBJ2-1; D may be TRBD1 (6 bases). Trimming shortened V by 1 base and J by 2 bases, and 15 bases separated the two germline ends. The CDR3 covers 16 residues. CDR1 is SQVTM and CDR2 is ANQGSEA in the germline V gene. The DNA for the CDR3 is TGCAGCGTTGAAGGAGGGACACCGCAACCCTACAATGAGCAGTTCTTC. Protein sequence: CSVEGGTPQPYNEQFF.

The V and J genes are TRBV5-1 and TRBJ1-3; no definite D call. CDR3 length equals 15 residues. Trimming left V 4 bases short and J 0 bases short, with 11 bases between. CDR1 is SGHRS and CDR2 is YFSETQ in the germline V gene. In DNA form, the CDR3 reads TGCGCCAGCAGCCGCGACACCGACTCTGGAAACACCATATATTTT. Translated: CASSRDTDSGNTIYF.

This clonotype was detected many times. The chain couples TRBV19 to TRBJ1-2, with D unresolved. The CDR3 has 17 residues. Trimming cost V 3 bases and J 7 bases, with 24 bases left between them. Germline V lookup: CDR1 LNHDA, CDR2 SQIVND (reference sequence). Here the CDR3 DNA reads TGTGCCAGTAGTATGCCCCCAAGTCAAGTCGGTCGAATTGGCTACACCTTC. This sequence encodes CASSMPPSQVGRIGYTF.

This clonotype has only a few counts. This rearrangement joins TRBV19 to TRBJ2-1, with D perhaps TRBD1 (5 bases). V dropped 5 bases and J dropped 0 bases, with 11 bases sitting between them. The length of the CDR3 is 15 residues. CDR1 LNHDA and CDR2 SQIVND come from the germline V gene (reference sequence). This chain's CDR3 is CASSEEQASYNEQFF. As DNA, the CDR3 is TGTGCCAGTAGTGAGGAACAGGCCTCCTACAATGAGCAGTTCTTC.

This clonotype has at least ten counts. This chain joins TRBV18 and TRBJ2-1; TRBD2 agrees at 9 bases. The J segment lost 8 bases and the V segment lost 4 bases, leaving 12 bases of the junction unmatched. Germline lookup yields CDR1 KGHSH and CDR2 LQKENI. This CDR3 contains 16 residues. The CDR3 is CASSRVAGVLGYEQFF. Written as DNA, the CDR3 is TGTGCCAGCTCACGGGTAGCGGGAGTTCTCGGGTATGAGCAGTTCTTC. The whole variable domain, filled in from reference TRBV18 and TRBJ2-1, reads NAGVMQNPRHLVRRRGQEARLRCSPMKGHSHVYWYRQLPEEGLKFMVYLQKENIIDESGMPKERFSAEFPKEGPSILRIQQVVRGDSAAYFCASSRVAGVLGYEQFFGPGTRLTVL.

This clonotype was detected ten times or more. The chain joins TRBV5-8 to TRBJ1-2; D is unclear. This CDR3 has 15 residues. Trimming cost V 4 bases and J 8 bases, with 21 bases left between them. Germline V gene sequence: CDR1 SGHTS, CDR2 YDEGEE. The CDR3 region is CASSVSQRPRQGYTF. CDR3 nucleotides: TGTGCCAGCAGCGTCTCACAGAGGCCTCGTCAGGGCTACACCTTC.

In its sample, this clonotype was seen many times. The rearrangement joins TRBV6-1 to TRBJ1-1; possibly TRBD1 for D (6 bases). V was trimmed by 6 bases and J by 1 base, leaving 18 bases between them. Germline loops: CDR1 MNHNS, CDR2 SASEGT. The CDR3 totals 16 residues. The CDR3 reads CASRPGLGTPNTEAFF. The CDR3 DNA is TGTGCCAGCAGGCCGGGTCTAGGGACACCGAACACTGAAGCTTTCTTT.

There are many counts of this clonotype. The chain couples TRBV7-8 to TRBJ2-1, with a possible D match to TRBD2 (5 bases). CDR1 SGHVS and CDR2 FQNEAQ come from the germline V gene. There are 14 residues in the CDR3. V was pared by 5 bases and J by 9 bases, with 17 bases between. The CDR3 region is CASSALRGSGEQFF. CDR3 nucleotide sequence: TGTGCCAGCAGCGCTCTTCGGGGATCGGGTGAGCAGTTCTTC.

The chain couples TRBV12-3 or TRBV12-4 to TRBJ2-3; unclear D gene. Trimming cost V 7 bases and J 1 base, with 9 bases left between them. This CDR3 has 13 amino acids. In nucleotides, the CDR3 is TGTGCCAGCAAGGGCAGTCGCACAGATACGCAGTATTTT. Translation gives CASKGSRTDTQYF.

This clonotype showed up many times. The chain is built from TRBV3-1 and TRBJ1-1; no firm D call. CDR3 length equals 15 residues. The V gene's germline CDR1 is LGHDT and CDR2 YNNKEL (reference sequence). Trimming pared 4 bases from V and 4 bases from J, leaving 16 bases between. Here the CDR3 reads CASSRLAPRTTEAFF. Written as DNA, the CDR3 is TGTGCCAGCAGCCGCCTCGCCCCCAGGACCACTGAAGCTTTCTTT.

The sample holds many counts of this clonotype. The chain links TRBV20-1 to TRBJ1-1; D gene uncertain. Germline assignment: CDR1 DFQATT and CDR2 SNEGSKA (reference sequence). Trimming removed 8 bases at V and 4 bases at J, with 11 bases between. This CDR3 contains 11 residues. The CDR3 DNA reads as TGCAGTTCCTCGGGGAGCACTGAAGCTTTCTTT. The encoded protein is CSSSGSTEAFF.

This clonotype was seen many times. The V and J genes are TRBV30 and TRBJ1-5; D is ambiguous. This CDR3 contains 12 residues. Germline V lookup: CDR1 GTSNPN, CDR2 SVGIG (reference sequence). Trimming took off 0 bases at V and 8 bases at J, with 8 bases between the two ends. The CDR3 DNA sequence: TGTGCCTGGAGTGTACTGGACGAGCCCCAGCATTTT. It translates to CAWSVLDEPQHF.

This clonotype was seen only a few times. The chain couples TRBV7-9 to TRBJ2-7; 9 positions match TRBD1. CDR3 length equals 15 residues. Unmatched junction bases numbered 7, after V lost 3 bases and J lost 4 bases. Germline CDR1 reads SEHNR; CDR2 reads FQNEAQ (reference sequence). Here the CDR3 DNA reads TGTGCCAGCAGCTTGGGACAGGGTCTGGCGTACGAGCAGTACTTC. As protein: CASSLGQGLAYEQYF.

CDR3 DNA: TGTGCCAGCACCCAGACTAGCGGGAGCAATGAGCAGTTCTTC. It translates to CASTQTSGSNEQFF. V gene TRBV6-1 combines with J gene TRBJ2-1; TRBD2 agrees at 12 bases. After removal of 7 bases from V and 6 bases from J, the junction contained 4 bases not matched to a gene. The CDR3 totals 14 residues. CDR1 and CDR2 (germline): MNHNS, SASEGT.

This clonotype was seen more than once but under ten times. The chain is built from TRBV6-1 and TRBJ2-1; TRBD2 agrees at 7 bases. This CDR3 comprises 14 residues. With V trimmed by 5 bases and J by 8 bases, 9 bases remained unmatched. Germline CDR1 reads MNHNS; CDR2 reads SASEGT. Here the CDR3 reads CASSSSSGPDEQFF. The DNA for the CDR3 is TGTGCCAGCAGTAGCAGTAGCGGGCCGGATGAGCAGTTCTTC.

This chain uses TRBV7-2 with TRBJ2-2, with 12 bases identical to TRBD1. The CDR3 runs 16 residues. CDR1 is SGHTA and CDR2 is FQGNSA in the germline V gene. Trimming removed 1 base from V and 5 bases from J; junction bases left unmatched: 2. The CDR3 spells CASSLGGQGATGELFF. CDR3 DNA sequence: TGTGCCAGCAGCTTAGGGGGACAGGGGGCGACCGGGGAGCTGTTTTTT. Full variable domain (missing parts from reference TRBV7-2 and TRBJ2-2): GAGVSQSPSNKVTEKGKDVELRCDPISGHTALYWYRQSLGQGLEFLIYFQGNSAPDKSGLPSDRFSAERTGGSVSTLTIQRTQQEDSAVYLCASSLGGQGATGELFFGEGSRLTVL.

This clonotype was observed at least ten times. The rearrangement joins TRBV6-5 to TRBJ1-5; D call uncertain. CDR1 and CDR2 (germline): MNHEY, SVGAGI. The V end was cut by 0 bases, the J end by 5 bases, with 5 bases between. This CDR3 region has 13 residues. This CDR3 is CASSYSWDQPQHF. The CDR3 DNA reads as TGTGCCAGCAGTTACTCCTGGGATCAGCCCCAGCATTTT.

The V and J genes are TRBV10-2 and TRBJ2-1, with 10 bases lining up with TRBD2. CDR1 and CDR2 (germline): WSHSY, SAAADI. This CDR3 is built from 14 residues. J was trimmed by 6 bases and V by 4 bases; bases with no gene match: 3. The CDR3 here is CASSGVAGGNEQFF. Written as DNA, the CDR3 is TGCGCCAGCAGTGGGGTAGCGGGAGGCAATGAGCAGTTCTTC.

The chain is built from TRBV20-1 and TRBJ1-3; D not resolved. In germline, CDR1 is DFQATT, CDR2 SNEGSKA (reference sequence). Deletions cut 5 bases from V and 0 bases from J, with 11 bases between. The CDR3 runs 14 residues. CDR3 in amino acids: CSADDASSGNTIYF. CDR3 coding DNA: TGCAGTGCTGACGACGCCAGCTCTGGAAACACCATATATTTT.